The next 11 T cell receptor beta chains were all read from a single sample in a study of OX40 agonist ivuxolimab in advanced cancers. Library preparation employed the immunoSEQ multiplex PCR assay. The table comes from immuneACCESS by way of TCRdb, which keeps in-frame sequences with V and J called. Part of the clones is missing from these tables; in studies checked, under half for an unresolved V gene and the rest for unknown reasons. This sample holds around 21,000 clones; 75% to 85% were observed only once. 15% to 25% of the sample is held by the ten biggest clonotypes. The sequences come from CD4+ or CD8+ T cells sorted from blood, collected in a trial of the OX40 agonist ivuxolimab. The source of these receptors is an adult with an advanced solid tumor such as melanoma, head and neck, liver or kidney cancer.

The V and J genes are TRBV28 and TRBJ1-5, with D maybe TRBD1 (6 bases). Trimming shortened V by 5 bases and J by 1 base, and 15 bases separated the two germline ends. The germline V gene encodes CDR1 MDHEN and CDR2 SYDVKM. The CDR3 has 16 residues. Here the CDR3 DNA reads TGTGCCAGCAGTGATTCCCGGACAGCGAGCAATCAGCCCCAGCATTTT. The encoded protein is CASSDSRTASNQPQHF.

V and J are TRBV30 and TRBJ2-7, with D perhaps being TRBD1 or TRBD2 (6 bases each). The V end lost 1 base, the J end lost 2 bases, and 15 bases lay between the germline ends. Germline V gives CDR1 GTSNPN, CDR2 SVGIG (reference sequence). CDR3 length: 15 residues. The CDR3 nucleotides read TGTGCCTGGAGTGGGTTCGGGGGCTCACCCTACGAGCAGTACTTC. Residues: CAWSGFGGSPYEQYF.

This chain connects TRBV7-3 to TRBJ2-3; unclear D gene. Trimming took off 8 bases at V and 0 bases at J, with 12 bases between the two ends. The CDR3 covers 14 residues. Germline V lookup: CDR1 SGHTA, CDR2 FQGTGA. In nucleotides, the CDR3 is TGTGCCAGCCAGAAGTACCCAAGCACAGATACGCAGTATTTT. It translates to CASQKYPSTDTQYF.

The J gene is TRBJ2-3, the V gene TRBV27, with D possibly being TRBD1 or TRBD2 (7 bases each). This CDR3 contains 17 residues. Looked up from germline, CDR1 is MNHEY and CDR2 is SMNVEV (reference sequence). Trimming cost V 5 bases and J 2 bases, with 20 bases left between them. The DNA for the CDR3 is TGTGCCAGCAGTGCCGAGCCAGGGGGGGCTTTCACAGATACGCAGTATTTT. Translating gives CASSAEPGGAFTDTQYF.

As DNA, the CDR3 is TGTGCCAGCAGCTTTTTAACGGGGGATAGCAATCAGCCCCAGCATTTT. Translating gives CASSFLTGDSNQPQHF. The rearrangement uses TRBV7-8 and TRBJ1-5; D might be TRBD1 (5 bases). CDR1 is SGHVS, CDR2 FQNEAQ, per germline. The CDR3 is made up of 16 amino acids. Trimming took 3 bases from V and 0 from J, leaving 12 bases between them.

The chain links TRBV11-1 to TRBJ2-2; D possibly corresponds to TRBD2 (6 bases). CDR3 length: 16 residues. Germline lookup yields CDR1 SGHAT and CDR2 FQDESV (reference sequence). V dropped 3 bases and J dropped 4 bases, with 15 bases sitting between them. CDR3 residues: CASSFFVREITGELFF. CDR3 bases: TGTGCCAGCAGCTTTTTTGTGCGGGAAATCACCGGGGAGCTGTTTTTT.

J is TRBJ2-5 and V is TRBV7-3; tentatively, D is TRBD1 (5 bases). The CDR3 is 15 amino acids. V was trimmed by 0 bases and J by 5 bases, leaving 13 bases between them. Germline V gives CDR1 SGHTA, CDR2 FQGTGA. The CDR3 region has the DNA TGTGCCAGCAGCTTAACAGGACAACGTTACGAGACCCAGTACTTC. It is translated as CASSLTGQRYETQYF.

The chain employs TRBV19 and TRBJ2-5; 12 bases are a match to TRBD1. The CDR3 spans 15 residues. The junction had 1 base not matched to a gene; V was cut back by 1 base and J by 4 bases. Germline CDR1 is LNHDA and CDR2 is SQIVND (reference sequence). CDR3 DNA: TGTGCCAGTAGTATAGGGGACAGGGGGCGAGAGACCCAGTACTTC. Encoded protein: CASSIGDRGRETQYF.

The chain uses TRBV18 and TRBJ1-4, with D maybe TRBD1 (5 bases). This CDR3 spans 14 amino acids. Germline V gives CDR1 KGHSH, CDR2 LQKENI. Trimming removed 3 bases from V and 4 bases from J, with 9 bases in between. The CDR3 is CASSPDRNNEKLFF. CDR3 bases: TGTGCCAGCTCACCCGACAGAAATAATGAAAAACTGTTTTTT.

The gene calls are TRBV10-3 and TRBJ2-7; 9 bases fit TRBD1. Germline V lookup: CDR1 ENHRY, CDR2 SYGVKD. Trimming cost V 5 bases and J 0 bases; bases outside gene matches: 5. The CDR3 sequence is 15 residues long. Here the CDR3 DNA reads TGTGCCATCAGTAGCCGGGACAGGGCCTCCTACGAGCAGTACTTC. It is translated as CAISSRDRASYEQYF.

The chain has TRBV4-2 and TRBJ1-1; possibly TRBD1 for D (5 bases). Per germline, CDR1 LGHNA and CDR2 YNFKEQ. V gave up 8 bases and J gave up 6 bases, with 7 bases separating them. The CDR3 contains 10 residues. The CDR3 region has the DNA TGTGCCAGCGGACATCCTGAAGCTTTCTTT. It codes for CASGHPEAFF.